Listed below are T cell receptor beta chains from one sample, sequenced in a study of cytomegalovirus exposure and HLA in healthy donors. Data came from immunoSEQ multiplex PCR; TCRdb stores just in-frame clones and leaves some out. The sample comprises 130,000 or so clones, around 72% of which are singletons, and around 9.1% rests with the top ten. Sequencing was performed on PBMCs. These receptors originate from a woman between 45 and 60 years old in good health and CMV-seropositive. Both conserved end residues are part of each CDR3.

>TRBJ1-1|TRBV30
CAWSADREAFF
>TRBJ2-5|TRBV4-2
CASSRTVQETQYF
>TRBJ2-3|TRBV11-3
CASSPMGGTDTQYF
>TRBJ1-2|TRBV11-2
CASSANPIASYGYTF
>TRBJ2-7|TRBV15
CATSREGLAGSYEQYF
>TRBJ1-3|TRBV5-6
CASSLYRGGNTIYF
>TRBJ1-5|TRBV18
CASSTQGAGQPQHF
>TRBJ2-3|TRBV5-1
CASSLAATSGRARTDTQYF
>TRBJ2-6|TRBV5-1
CASSLGPGWPISGANVLTF
>TRBJ1-4|TRBV29-1
CSVASGDRFEKLFF
>TRBJ2-2|TRBV27
CASSLSPTGELFF
>TRBJ2-1|TRBV5-4
CASSLVSGGASYNEQFF
>TRBJ1-1|TRBV7-9
CASSFGENTEAFF
>TRBJ2-4|TRBV29-1
CSVGRGGESIQYF
>TRBJ1-5|TRBV28
CASSVPGGYNQPQHF
>TRBJ1-6|TRBV10-3
CAISESESSYNSPLHF
>TRBJ1-6|TRBV7-9
CASSPGQGAYNSPLHF
>TRBJ1-2|TRBV4-3
CASSQDPLVTFSYTF
>TRBJ2-1|TRBV21-1
CASSTQLLLAGGSYNEQFF
>TRBJ1-5|TRBV30
CAWSPGTVINQPQHF
>TRBJ2-7|TRBV5-1
CASSLAGRSEQYF
>TRBJ2-2|TRBV2
CASRTTGNTGELFF
>TRBJ1-1|TRBV29-1
CSVEVNGDLAFF
>TRBJ2-1|TRBV29-1
CSVRDRLYNEQFF
>TRBJ1-4|TRBV6-6
CASSAGTGHEKLFF
>TRBJ2-7|TRBV10-3
CAISDLAGDYEQYF
>TRBJ2-3|TRBV7-3
CASSSLAARTDTQYF
>TRBJ1-6|TRBV7-9
CASSPGSGTYNSPLHF
>TRBJ2-7|TRBV7-8
CASSFHQGAGEQYF
>TRBJ2-5|TRBV5-1
CASRPAGSGETQYF
>TRBJ2-7|TRBV15
CATSRDLASAYEQYF
>TRBJ2-5|TRBV7-2
CASSLEAGGPGTQYF
>TRBJ2-5|TRBV7-2
CASSWGVASGRAQYF
>TRBJ1-2|TRBV19
CASSGLRDRYIF
>TRBJ2-7|TRBV7-6
CASSLGEGQGVLEQYF
>TRBJ1-6|TRBV7-8
CASSVSRDSPLHF
>TRBJ2-7|TRBV7-2
CASSLVSGGSYEQYF
>TRBJ2-2|TRBV7-2
CASSLVSGGGGTGELFF
>TRBJ1-3|TRBV6-1
CASSSGEGAGNTIYF
>TRBJ2-1|TRBV6-6
CASSYTEGNEQFF
>TRBJ1-6|TRBV5-1
CASSARTGGVKSPLHF
>TRBJ1-2|TRBV6-1
CASSVVDTPRGGYGYTF
>TRBJ2-7|TRBV6-5
CASSYGGHFREQYF
>TRBJ2-3|TRBV7-2
CASSPFTDTQYF
>TRBJ1-1|TRBV19
CASSIRQNTEAFF
>TRBJ1-5|TRBV28
CASSLGQGVGQPQHF
>TRBJ2-1|TRBV6-1
CASTGNEQFF
>TRBJ1-6|TRBV9
CASSVAGTGSSPLHF
>TRBJ1-1|TRBV7-9
CASSRGNTEAFF
>TRBJ2-7|TRBV19
CASSLMRPGQRAYEQYF
>TRBJ2-7|TRBV29-1
CSVGGLGYEQYF
>TRBJ2-1|TRBV27
CASSPTLGLANEQFF
>TRBJ1-1|TRBV29-1
CSVGEVIGTEAFF